These 27 T cell receptor beta chains were sequenced from one sample in a study of breast tumors, draining lymph nodes, adjacent tissues. TCRdb analysed the multiplex PCR reads with MiXCR anew, one entry per CDR3 protein. The sample records approximately 100,000 distinct CDR3 sequences, 21% being singletons. Breast cancer patients provided tissue from their axillary draining lymph nodes. Sequenced material: axillary lymph node tissue. These receptors all stem from a female donor with breast cancer. Some clones in this sample may be carry-over from other donors' samples.

As for this clonotype: A read error may be the cause here, since a much bigger clone is one base away. The V gene is TRBV5-4, the J gene TRBJ2-2, with 7 bases aligning to TRBD2. CDR1 SGHNT and CDR2 YYREEE come from the germline V gene (reference sequence). This CDR3 comprises 16 residues. CDR3 sequence (DNA): TGTGCCAGCAGCTTGGGACTAGCAGAGAACGCCGGGGAGCTGTTTTTT. This translates into CASSLGLAENAGELFF.

This clonotype came up many times. The gene calls are TRBV6-2 or TRBV6-3 and TRBJ2-4; D is unresolved. The germline V gene has CDR1 MNHEY and CDR2 SVGEGT. This CDR3 has 13 residues. The V end was cut by 8 bases, the J end by 0 bases, with 8 bases between. The CDR3 spells CASSTTAKNIQYF. DNA of the CDR3: TGTGCCAGCTCAACCACAGCCAAAAACATTCAGTACTTC.

This chain connects TRBV11-3 to TRBJ2-1; 10 bases are a match to TRBD1. The CDR3 runs 18 residues. Germline-derived CDR1 and CDR2 are SGHNT and YENEEA. V lost 1 base to trimming and J lost 0 bases; unmatched junction nucleotides: 6. The CDR3 region is CASSLGQGANPSYNEQFF. In nucleotides, the CDR3 is TGTGCCAGCAGCTTAGGACAGGGGGCGAATCCCTCCTACAATGAGCAGTTCTTC.

This chain uses TRBV6-1 with TRBJ1-5, with D maybe TRBD1 (6 bases). The length of the CDR3 is 14 residues. CDR1 is MNHNS and CDR2 is SASEGT in the germline V gene. V lost 5 bases, J lost 4 bases, and 12 bases lay in between. In DNA form, the CDR3 reads TGTGCCAGCAGTAGAACAGGGTTAAATCAGCCCCAGCATTTT. This gives the protein CASSRTGLNQPQHF.

In its sample, this clonotype was seen many times. The chain uses TRBV6-5 and TRBJ1-5; D unresolved. Trimming pared 6 bases from V and 0 bases from J, leaving 18 bases between. Germline V gene sequence: CDR1 MNHEY, CDR2 SVGAGI. The CDR3 is made up of 17 amino acids. The CDR3 coding sequence is TGTGCCAGCAGCCGAACCACCCGGCCAAATAGCAATCAGCCCCAGCATTTT. It codes for CASSRTTRPNSNQPQHF.

The CDR3 spells CASGSLGSSYNEQFF. CDR3 coding DNA: TGTGCCAGCGGCTCTCTGGGGAGCTCCTACAATGAGCAGTTCTTC. This chain connects TRBV5-4 to TRBJ2-1; maybe TRBD2 (5 bases). Germline CDR1 is SGHNT and CDR2 is YYREEE (reference sequence). V was shortened by 7 bases and J by 0 bases, with 14 bases between the two germline ends. The CDR3 spans 15 residues. The full variable domain, in which reference TRBV5-4 and TRBJ2-1 provide the parts outside the CDR3, is ETGVTQSPTHLIKTRGQQVTLRCSSQSGHNTVSWYQQALGQGPQFIFQYYREEENGRGNFPPRFSGLQFPNYSSELNVNALELDDSALYLCASGSLGSSYNEQFFGPGTRLTVL.

The V and J genes are TRBV27 and TRBJ2-1; D remains ambiguous. Trimming stripped 0 bases from V and 0 bases from J, with 9 bases between. The V gene's germline CDR1 is MNHEY and CDR2 SMNVEV (reference sequence). This CDR3 comprises 16 residues. For the CDR3, the DNA is TGTGCCAGCAGTTTATCGACGGTGAGCTCCTACAATGAGCAGTTCTTC. Amino acid sequence: CASSLSTVSSYNEQFF.

This clonotype was picked up many times. The chain uses TRBV11-2 and TRBJ1-3; D unresolved. There are 13 residues in the CDR3. Germline assignment: CDR1 SGHAT and CDR2 FQNNGV. V lost 10 bases and J lost 0, with 10 bases in between. CDR3 amino acids: CATNKDSGNTIYF. The DNA of the CDR3 is TGTGCCACCAACAAGGACTCTGGAAACACCATATATTTT.

This clonotype was seen many times. The chain joins TRBV10-2 to TRBJ1-6, with D hard to call. There are 15 residues in the CDR3. Trimming removed 6 bases from V and 7 bases from J, with 16 bases in between. Germline V gene lookup returns CDR1 WSHSY and CDR2 SAAADI. Written as DNA, the CDR3 is TGCGCCAGCAGGGACCCGGTGGGAGGGAATTCACCCCTCCACTTT. Protein: CASRDPVGGNSPLHF.

In this sample, this clonotype turned up many times. This sequence joins TRBV7-3 and TRBJ2-2; perhaps TRBD1 as D (5 bases). Trimming stripped 2 bases from V and 1 base from J, with 8 bases between. The CDR3 totals 15 residues. The germline V gene has CDR1 SGHTA and CDR2 FQGTGA. The DNA of the CDR3 is TGTGCCAGCAGCTTAGTTCAGGGGAACACCGGGGAGCTGTTTTTT. It encodes CASSLVQGNTGELFF.

Ten or more counts support this clonotype. The chain recombines TRBV6-1 with TRBJ2-5, with TRBD2 identical over 9 bases. Germline V gene lookup returns CDR1 MNHNS and CDR2 SASEGT. The CDR3 is 15 amino acids. Germline trimming cut 3 bases from V and 5 bases from J; bases unmatched to any gene: 7. The chain's CDR3 is CASSDPGGGEETQYF. The CDR3 DNA reads TGTGCCAGCAGTGATCCTGGCGGGGGGGAGGAGACCCAGTACTTC.

This clonotype appeared many times. J is TRBJ1-5 and V is TRBV19; D remains unclear. V was shortened by 6 bases and J by 0 bases, with 9 bases between the two germline ends. The CDR3 loop spans 14 amino acids. CDR1 and CDR2 (germline): LNHDA, SQIVND (reference sequence). The CDR3 DNA reads TGTGCCAGTAGGGGAAGAAATAGCAATCAGCCCCAGCATTTT. As protein: CASRGRNSNQPQHF.

At least ten counts were recorded for this clonotype. This chain uses TRBV4-1 with TRBJ1-3; D call uncertain. The CDR3 length is 14 residues. The V end was cut by 0 bases, the J end by 3 bases, with 6 bases between. Per germline, CDR1 MGHRA and CDR2 YSYEKL. The CDR3 DNA is TGCGCCAGCAGCCAAGAAAGGTTTGGAAACACCATATATTTT. Amino acids: CASSQERFGNTIYF.

There are many counts of this clonotype. One end of the junction does not line up with germline, which may come from a read error. The genes are TRBV7-7 and TRBJ2-7; 12 nucleotides agree with TRBD2. Per germline, CDR1 SSHAT and CDR2 FNYEAQ (reference sequence). The CDR3 contains 15 residues. The CDR3 here is CASSPLAGGPYEQYF. In DNA form, the CDR3 reads TGTGCTAGCAGCCCTCTAGCGGGAGGGCCCTACGAGCAGTACTTC.

Many counts were recorded for this clonotype. CDR3 sequence (DNA): TGTGCCGCCAGCCTAGGGACAGGGGGGTGGGAGACCCAGTACTTC. It yields the protein CAASLGTGGWETQYF. The rearrangement joins TRBV4-2 to TRBJ2-5, with 11 bases fitting TRBD1. Germline CDR1 LGHNA, CDR2 YNFKEQ. V was pared by 11 bases and J by 5 bases, with 13 bases of the junction left unmatched. CDR3 length: 15 amino acids.

This clonotype was seen many times. CDR3 sequence: CASSVRTGATYYGYTF. CDR3 nucleotide sequence: TGTGCCAGTAGTGTCCGGACAGGGGCGACTTACTATGGCTACACCTTC. The chain couples TRBV19 to TRBJ1-2; 9 bases line up with TRBD1. CDR1 and CDR2 (germline): LNHDA, SQIVND (reference sequence). The V segment lost 5 bases and the J segment 3 bases; nucleotides outside the gene matches: 10. CDR3 size: 16 residues.

This clonotype has ten or more counts. This rearrangement joins TRBV7-9 to TRBJ2-3; TRBD1 matches 7 bases. V was pared by 4 bases and J by 2 bases, with 9 bases of the junction left unmatched. Germline V gives CDR1 SEHNR, CDR2 FQNEAQ (reference sequence). There are 16 residues in the CDR3. In DNA form, the CDR3 reads TGTGCCAGCAGCTCGCAAGACAGGGCACCCACAGATACGCAGTATTTT. This codes for CASSSQDRAPTDTQYF. The full variable domain, rest sourced from reference TRBV7-9 and TRBJ2-3, is DTGVSQNPRHKITKRGQNVTFRCDPISEHNRLYWYRQTLGQGPEFLTYFQNEAQLEKSRLLSDRFSAERPKGSFSTLEIQRTEQGDSAMYLCASSSQDRAPTDTQYFGPGTRLTVL.

This clonotype was seen repeatedly, ten times or more. The rearrangement joins TRBV20-1 to TRBJ2-5; possible D gene TRBD2, 7 bases. Germline CDR1 and CDR2: DFQATT and SNEGSKA (reference sequence). The CDR3 extends over 13 amino acids. Trimming removed 4 bases from V and 1 base from J, with 10 bases in between. The CDR3 loop is CSANGGPQETQYF. CDR3 nucleotides: TGCAGTGCTAACGGGGGGCCCCAAGAGACCCAGTACTTC.

This clonotype appeared many times. The rearrangement joins TRBV10-1 to TRBJ2-2, with a possible D match to TRBD1 (5 bases). CDR3 length equals 12 residues. The germline V gene encodes CDR1 WNHNN and CDR2 SYGVQD (reference sequence). Trimming took 4 bases from V and 5 from J, leaving 5 bases between them. The CDR3 loop reads CASSGTTGELFF. CDR3 coding DNA: TGCGCCAGCAGTGGGACAACCGGGGAGCTGTTTTTT.

This clonotype was seen more than once but under ten times. The chain links TRBV6-1 to TRBJ2-3; tentatively, D is TRBD2 (5 bases). Germline values: CDR1 MNHNS, CDR2 SASEGT. This CDR3 is 15 amino acids long. V was trimmed by 11 bases and J by 0 bases, leaving 18 bases between them. The CDR3 coding sequence is TGTGCCCGCCGTGAGGGATTTTTGAGCACAGATACGCAGTATTTT. This codes for CARREGFLSTDTQYF.

This clonotype was detected many times. The chain recombines TRBV19 with TRBJ2-1; tentative D call: TRBD2 (5 bases). This CDR3 has 16 amino acids. V dropped 5 bases and J dropped 0 bases, with 14 bases sitting between them. The V gene's germline CDR1 is LNHDA and CDR2 SQIVND (reference sequence). CDR3 nucleotide sequence: TGTGCCAGTAGTCCTGGAGGATCCTACTCCTACAATGAGCAGTTCTTC. This gives the protein CASSPGGSYSYNEQFF.

This clonotype has ten or more counts. The V and J genes are TRBV5-8 and TRBJ1-4; TRBD1 matches 7 bases. From germline, CDR1 is SGHTS and CDR2 YDEGEE. This CDR3 has 14 amino acids. The J segment lost 7 bases and the V segment lost 3 bases, leaving 6 bases of the junction unmatched. The CDR3 nucleotides read TGTGCCAGCAGCTCGGGACAGCCAGGTGAAAAACTGTTTTTT. Residues: CASSSGQPGEKLFF.

This clonotype was counted ten times or more. V gene TRBV6-4 combines with J gene TRBJ2-3; D gene ambiguous. The CDR3 is 13 residues long. CDR1 and CDR2 from the germline V gene are MRHNA and SNTAGT. Trimming pared 3 bases from V and 5 bases from J, leaving 9 bases between. CDR3 sequence: CASSEAAKDTQYF. Written as DNA, the CDR3 is TGTGCCAGCAGTGAGGCTGCTAAAGATACGCAGTATTTT.

This clonotype has ten or more counts. CDR3: CASSIGSTGVQYF. The CDR3, as DNA: TGTGCCAGTAGTATAGGGTCGACGGGGGTGCAGTACTTC. The V and J genes are TRBV19 and TRBJ2-7; D may be TRBD2 (6 bases). The CDR3 has 13 amino acids. The ends were cut back, 1 base at V and 9 bases at J, with 13 bases in the middle. Germline CDR1 and CDR2: LNHDA and SQIVND (reference sequence).

V gene TRBV28 combines with J gene TRBJ2-1; 9 bases fit TRBD2. Looked up from germline, CDR1 is MDHEN and CDR2 is SYDVKM. With V trimmed by 5 bases and J by 9 bases, 11 bases remained unmatched. The CDR3 is 15 residues long. CDR3 residues: CASSPPLAGVSEQFF. CDR3 in DNA: TGTGCCAGCAGTCCCCCTTTAGCGGGAGTCAGTGAGCAGTTCTTC.

The chain couples TRBV5-4 to TRBJ2-7; the D gene is possibly TRBD2 (6 bases). Germline V CDR1 and CDR2: SGHNT, YYREEE (reference sequence). CDR3 length: 15 residues. V lost 1 base, J lost 0 bases, and 11 bases lay in between. As DNA, the CDR3 is TGTGCCAGCAGCTTGTCAGCGGGTAGCTCCTACGAGCAGTACTTC. It codes for CASSLSAGSSYEQYF. Filled out from reference TRBV5-4 and TRBJ2-7, the complete variable domain reads ETGVTQSPTHLIKTRGQQVTLRCSSQSGHNTVSWYQQALGQGPQFIFQYYREEENGRGNFPPRFSGLQFPNYSSELNVNALELDDSALYLCASSLSAGSSYEQYFGPGTRLTVT.

A note on this clonotype: A read error may explain this, as a much larger clone is one base away. The chain combines TRBV19 with TRBJ2-2; D not resolved. Germline V gene sequence: CDR1 LNHDA, CDR2 SQIVND (reference sequence). The CDR3 consists of 12 residues. CDR3: CANSFLAGELFF. CDR3 DNA: TGTGCCAATAGTTTTTTGGCCGGGGAGCTGTTTTTT.